This T cell receptor beta chain was obtained from a study of blood T cell repertoires in COVID-19. TCRdb's table, derived via immunoSEQ multiplex PCR, lists solely in-frame clones and lacks some. The sample lists over 110,000 clones, 65% to 80% occurring once. The sample comprised peripheral blood. The TCR originated in a woman in her sixties with acute or convalescent COVID-19.

The CDR3 DNA reads as TGTGCCAGCGCGAGAGGGTCCCGTCAAGAGACCCAGTACTTC. Amino acid sequence: CASARGSRQETQYF. J is TRBJ2-5 and V is TRBV27; maybe TRBD2 (5 bases). Germline CDR1 reads MNHEY; CDR2 reads SMNVEV (reference sequence). V was cut by 8 bases and J by 2 bases, with 15 bases left in between. CDR3 length: 14 amino acids.